This T cell receptor beta chain was recovered during a study of cytomegalovirus exposure and HLA in healthy donors. CDR1 is SGDLS, CDR2 YYNGEE, per germline. This CDR3 contains 14 residues. Trimming left V 4 bases short and J 0 bases short, with 11 bases between. Generated by immunoSEQ multiplex PCR, the TCRdb table keeps only in-frame clones and is missing some. This table has about 130,000 clones, around 90% appearing once. Sequencing was performed on PBMCs. The J gene is TRBJ2-7, the V gene TRBV9, with D tentatively TRBD2 (5 bases). The TCR originated in a woman aged 25 to 39 in good health and CMV-seropositive. The CDR3 reads CASSYGRGSYEQYF. The CDR3, as DNA: TGTGCCAGCAGCTATGGGAGAGGCTCCTACGAGCAGTACTTC.